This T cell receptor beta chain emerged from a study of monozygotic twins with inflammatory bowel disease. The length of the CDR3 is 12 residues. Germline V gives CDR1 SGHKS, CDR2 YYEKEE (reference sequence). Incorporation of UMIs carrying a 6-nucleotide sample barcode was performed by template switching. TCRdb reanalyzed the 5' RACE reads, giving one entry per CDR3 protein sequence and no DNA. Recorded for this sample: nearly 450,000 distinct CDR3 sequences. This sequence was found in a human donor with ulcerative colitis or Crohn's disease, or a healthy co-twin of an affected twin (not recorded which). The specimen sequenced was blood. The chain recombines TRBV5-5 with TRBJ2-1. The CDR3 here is CASSLSGWEQFF.